This T cell receptor beta chain was recovered during a study of CD8 T cells in ankylosing spondylitis (dated by TCRdb to 2016 to 2017). Study-wide context: The study set out to find disease-linked TCR variants by profiling T cell receptor beta repertoires in ankylosing spondylitis patients and healthy donors. The full study cohort comprised roughly 24 ankylosing spondylitis patients and 85 to 120 healthy donors. Peripheral blood samples were taken, and synovial fluid was additionally collected from ankylosing spondylitis patients.

Including the terminal cysteine and phenylalanine, the CDR3 comprises 16 residues. Left in the record is the CDR3 DNA by itself, 48 bases read in frame from the first base. CDR1 and CDR2 were assigned from the germline V gene (reference sequence) as DFQATT and SNEGSKA. Clipping removes 5 bases from V and 5 bases from J, with 7 as the unmatched junction base count. There are many counts of this clonotype. Its antigen is not yet known. No base-level quality is on record; no much larger clone is a single base apart. The instrument was an Illumina HiSeq 2500. TCR beta libraries were prepared by quantitative 5'-RACE with molecular barcodes. Per the authors' processing: A new computational method, built on a probabilistic model of VDJ rearrangement, was used to identify disease-linked TCR variants. The raw public reads went through TCRdb reprocessing: fastp at Q25, MiXCR clone calling, in-frame beta chains kept. Every entry covers one CDR3 protein and lists the most common genes and DNA from its rows. TCRdb, rather than the study authors, made the V and J calls. Within this sample are 450,000 to 550,000 distinct CDR3 sequences, with 5.3% of them counted one time only. The top ten clonotypes cover under 4.5% of the sample.

The paper as a whole reports these results and caveats: Some motif variants were previously reported in synovial fluid and blood of reactive arthritis patients, suggesting common disease-initiation mechanisms. The disease-linked clones were reported as significantly enriched in matched synovial fluid samples from ankylosing spondylitis patients. The disease-linked clones showed a CD8+ phenotype and occurred at relatively low frequencies in peripheral blood. Blood from ankylosing spondylitis patients appeared to be characterized by a TCR beta motif composed of roughly 8 highly homologous amino acid variants.

This sequence uses TRBV20-1 and TRBJ2-2, with 14 bases aligning to TRBD2. This TCR came from a male donor with ankylosing spondylitis. Sequenced input: blood, either unsorted or a sorted T cell fraction (not recorded which). At the DNA level, the sequence is TGCAGTGCTCCGGGACTAGCGGGAGCGGTTACCGGGGAGCTGTTTTTT. Its amino acids are CSAPGLAGAVTGELFF.